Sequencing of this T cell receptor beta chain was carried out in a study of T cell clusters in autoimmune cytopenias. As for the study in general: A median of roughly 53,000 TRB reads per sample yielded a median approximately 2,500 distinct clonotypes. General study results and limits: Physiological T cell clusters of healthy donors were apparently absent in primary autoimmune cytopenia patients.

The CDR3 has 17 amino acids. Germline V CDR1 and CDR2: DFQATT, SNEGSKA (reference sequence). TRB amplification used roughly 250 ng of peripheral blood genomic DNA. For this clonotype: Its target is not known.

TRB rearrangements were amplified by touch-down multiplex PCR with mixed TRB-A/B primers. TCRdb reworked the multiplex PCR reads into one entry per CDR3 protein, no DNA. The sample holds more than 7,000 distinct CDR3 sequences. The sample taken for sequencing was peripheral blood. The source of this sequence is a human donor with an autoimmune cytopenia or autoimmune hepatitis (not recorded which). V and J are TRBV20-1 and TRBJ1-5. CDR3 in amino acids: CSALTGAGAASNQPQHF.